The 28 T cell receptor beta chains presented below share a single source sample, sequenced in a study of neoadjuvant anti-PD-1 for oral cavity cancer (dated by TCRdb to the early 2020s). Library generation was performed with the immunoSEQ multiplex PCR assay. TCRdb stores this immuneACCESS table with in-frame sequences only. Part of the clones is absent; in the studies checked, under half of the shortfall reflects unresolved V genes, and no reason is known for the rest. Counted in this sample were around 21,000 clones; 35% to 55% of them appeared once. The top ten hold around 40% of the sample. The time point label here, explained by the study, means: after neoadjuvant nivolumab, at surgical resection. The sequencing here drew on tumor tissue, taken after nivolumab (anti-PD-1) treatment. The receptor set was obtained from a person aged 35-79 years with oral cavity squamous cell carcinoma.

This clone occurred a few times. This rearrangement joins TRBV6-5 to TRBJ2-7; TRBD1 or TRBD2 may be the D gene (5 bases each). CDR3 length equals 13 residues. V was cut by 2 bases and J by 2 bases, with 7 bases left in between. CDR1 and CDR2 from the germline V gene are MNHEY and SVGAGI. The CDR3 DNA sequence: TGTGCCAGCAGTTACCGGGGCCCCTACGAGCAGTACTTC. This encodes CASSYRGPYEQYF.

This chain uses TRBV7-2 with TRBJ1-5; no clear D gene. Between the trimmed V and J ends, which lost 1 base and 0 bases, there was a span of 7 bases. CDR3 length: 15 residues. Germline CDR1 is SGHTA and CDR2 is FQGNSA. The CDR3 reads CASSLVKGSNQPQHF. Here the CDR3 DNA reads TGTGCCAGCAGCTTAGTCAAGGGTAGCAATCAGCCCCAGCATTTT. The entire variable domain, with the rest obtained from reference TRBV7-2 and TRBJ1-5, is as follows: GAGVSQSPSNKVTEKGKDVELRCDPISGHTALYWYRQSLGQGLEFLIYFQGNSAPDKSGLPSDRFSAERTGGSVSTLTIQRTQQEDSAVYLCASSLVKGSNQPQHFGDGTRLSIL.

This sequence joins TRBV19 and TRBJ2-7; 13 bases fit TRBD2. V trimming: 4 bases; J trimming: 1 base; junction bases outside the gene matches: 1. This CDR3 is built from 15 residues. The germline V gene has CDR1 LNHDA and CDR2 SQIVND (reference sequence). CDR3 loop: CASSTGLAGSYEQYF. The CDR3 nucleotides are TGTGCCAGTAGTACGGGACTAGCGGGATCCTACGAGCAGTACTTC.

The sample holds many counts of this clone. This chain uses TRBV18 with TRBJ1-4; D may be TRBD1 (5 bases). The CDR3 spans 13 residues. Per germline, CDR1 KGHSH and CDR2 LQKENI. V gave up 6 bases and J gave up 8 bases, with 13 bases separating them. CDR3 loop: CASSLAWGEKLFF. In DNA, the CDR3 is TGTGCCAGCTCCCTTGCGTGGGGGGAAAAACTGTTTTTT.

This clone has just a few counts. The chain carries TRBV7-2 and TRBJ2-7, with 7 bases fitting TRBD1. The V gene end was trimmed by 0 bases and the J gene end by 2 bases; junction bases not matched to a gene: 4. Germline-derived CDR1 and CDR2 are SGHTA and FQGNSA. The CDR3 loop spans 15 amino acids. The CDR3 loop is CASSLARQGAYEQYF. For the CDR3, the DNA is TGTGCCAGCAGCTTAGCGCGTCAGGGGGCCTACGAGCAGTACTTC.

This clone has more than one count but fewer than ten. The chain combines TRBV30 with TRBJ1-2; a weak D match, TRBD1 (5 bases). The CDR3 consists of 12 residues. V dropped 2 bases and J dropped 6 bases, with 10 bases sitting between them. In germline, CDR1 is GTSNPN, CDR2 SVGIG (reference sequence). Here the CDR3 reads CAWSRQSDGYTF. The CDR3 DNA sequence: TGTGCCTGGAGTAGACAGTCAGATGGCTACACCTTC.

The rearrangement joins TRBV19 to TRBJ2-5, with TRBD2 matching 9 bases. The CDR3 extends over 17 amino acids. Per the germline V gene, CDR1 is LNHDA and CDR2 is SQIVND (reference sequence). The V segment lost 4 bases and the J segment 5 bases; nucleotides outside the gene matches: 14. The CDR3 DNA reads as TGTGCCAGTAGTAGATCCTCGTGGGCTAGCGGGGAGGAGACCCAGTACTTC. Translation gives CASSRSSWASGEETQYF.

The chain carries TRBV7-3 and TRBJ2-2; D is possibly TRBD1 or TRBD2 (5 bases each). Trimming took off 4 bases at V and 0 bases at J, with 15 bases between the two ends. CDR3 length: 17 residues. The germline CDR1 and CDR2 sequences are SGHTA and FQGTGA. CDR3 amino acids: CASSSGPNRPNTGELFF. The CDR3 region has the DNA TGTGCCAGCAGCTCGGGACCAAATAGACCGAACACCGGGGAGCTGTTTTTT.

This chain uses TRBV5-6 with TRBJ1-2; D is undetermined. V lost 2 bases, J lost 7 bases, and 18 bases lay in between. Germline CDR1 SGHDT, CDR2 YYEEEE. This CDR3 has 15 residues. CDR3 sequence (DNA): TGTGCCAGCAGCTTTGAGGTCAACGGAGGTGCTGGCTACACCTTC. Amino acid sequence: CASSFEVNGGAGYTF.

The rearrangement joins TRBV19 to TRBJ2-7; either TRBD1 or TRBD2 may fit D (5 bases each). V was trimmed by 3 bases and J by 5 bases, leaving 17 bases between them. The CDR3 spans 15 residues. Germline V gives CDR1 LNHDA, CDR2 SQIVND (reference sequence). The CDR3 reads CASSISPGRRDEQYF. The CDR3 nucleotides are TGTGCCAGTAGTATCTCACCGGGACGCCGCGACGAGCAGTACTTC.

The genes are TRBV28 and TRBJ2-1; D is unresolved. Germline CDR1 MDHEN, CDR2 SYDVKM. The CDR3 has 13 amino acids. Trimming removed 10 bases at V and 3 bases at J, with 13 bases between. The chain's CDR3 is CATLTKIYNEQFF. The CDR3 coding sequence is TGTGCCACCCTTACAAAGATCTACAATGAGCAGTTCTTC. The whole variable domain, filled in from reference TRBV28 and TRBJ2-1, reads DVKVTQSSRYLVKRTGEKVFLECVQDMDHENMFWYRQDPGLGLRLIYFSYDVKMKEKGDIPEGYSVSREKKERFSLILESASTNQTSMYLCATLTKIYNEQFFGPGTRLTVL.

The genes are TRBV6-5 and TRBJ2-7; D is unresolved. V was pared by 2 bases and J by 3 bases, with 11 bases between. Looked up from germline, CDR1 is MNHEY and CDR2 is SVGAGI. This CDR3 is built from 14 residues. The CDR3: CASSYDAPGYEQYF. In DNA, the CDR3 is TGTGCCAGCAGTTACGATGCGCCAGGCTACGAGCAGTACTTC.

The rearrangement uses TRBV5-1 and TRBJ2-3, with a weak D call TRBD1 (5 bases). The CDR3 is 13 residues long. V lost 0 bases to trimming and J lost 5 bases, with 7 bases between them. Per the germline V gene, CDR1 is SGHRS and CDR2 is YFSETQ. CDR3: CASSLGGLDTQYF. The CDR3 region has the DNA TGCGCCAGCAGCTTGGGGGGCTTAGATACGCAGTATTTT.

The CDR3 sequence is CASSLALGRNTEAFF. Here the CDR3 DNA reads TGCGCCAGCAGCTTGGCTCTGGGCCGGAACACTGAAGCTTTCTTT. V gene TRBV5-1 combines with J gene TRBJ1-1; D is ambiguous. This CDR3 has 15 residues. Germline V lookup: CDR1 SGHRS, CDR2 YFSETQ. Trimming removed 0 bases from V and 1 base from J, with 10 bases in between.

In its sample, this clone was seen a few times. The chain carries TRBV7-9 and TRBJ1-2; D uncertain. V shed 0 bases and J shed 6 bases, with 11 bases lying between them. Germline V lookup: CDR1 SEHNR, CDR2 FQNEAQ (reference sequence). This CDR3 spans 14 amino acids. The CDR3 DNA sequence: TGTGCCAGCAGCTTAGCCCCAGCCTCAGATGGCTACACCTTC. Protein product: CASSLAPASDGYTF.

The rearrangement links TRBV19 to TRBJ1-1; TRBD1 agrees at 7 bases. V shed 7 bases and J 1 base; nucleotides not matched to a gene: 15. CDR1 and CDR2 (germline): LNHDA, SQIVND (reference sequence). CDR3 length: 17 residues. CDR3: CASISLGQWHRNTEAFF. The DNA for the CDR3 is TGTGCCAGTATTTCGTTGGGACAGTGGCATCGGAACACTGAAGCTTTCTTT.

This clone was recorded a few times. V is TRBV2 and J is TRBJ2-1, with D perhaps given as TRBD1 or TRBD2 (6 bases each). Germline V gene data show CDR1 as SNHLY and CDR2 as FYNNEI. Trimming left V 3 bases short and J 12 bases short, with 18 bases between. CDR3 length: 14 residues. The CDR3 protein is CASSDRGLRGAQFF. Written as DNA, the CDR3 is TGTGCCAGCAGTGATCGGGGGCTCAGAGGTGCGCAGTTCTTC.

Only a few counts were recorded for this clone. This chain links TRBV5-6 with TRBJ2-3, with D unclear. V was shortened by 1 base and J by 0 bases, with 9 bases between the two germline ends. The CDR3 length is 15 residues. CDR1 and CDR2 (germline): SGHDT, YYEEEE. The CDR3 DNA sequence: TGTGCCAGCAGCTTGTACAGACCTAGCACAGATACGCAGTATTTT. The encoded protein is CASSLYRPSTDTQYF. Using reference TRBV5-6 and TRBJ2-3 for the parts outside the CDR3, the full variable domain is DAGVTQSPTHLIKTRGQQVTLRCSPKSGHDTVSWYQQALGQGPQFIFQYYEEEERQRGNFPDRFSGHQFPNYSSELNVNALLLGDSALYLCASSLYRPSTDTQYFGPGTRLTVL.

The chain carries TRBV11-2 and TRBJ2-3; the match to TRBD2 covers 14 bases. This CDR3 has 17 amino acids. V gave up 4 bases and J gave up 1 base; unmatched junction bases: 4. In germline, CDR1 is SGHAT, CDR2 FQNNGV. The DNA of the CDR3 is TGTGCCAGCAGCTCGGGACTAGCGGGGGCCGGCACAGATACGCAGTATTTT. Protein: CASSSGLAGAGTDTQYF.

The genes are TRBV2 and TRBJ1-2; D remains unclear. The CDR3 is made up of 11 amino acids. CDR1 SNHLY and CDR2 FYNNEI come from the germline V gene. The V gene lost 10 bases and the J gene lost 3 bases, with 9 bases spanning the gap. The CDR3 here is CAKRWDYGYTF. DNA for the CDR3: TGTGCCAAGAGATGGGACTATGGCTACACCTTC.

This clone was counted a few times. The V gene is TRBV29-1, the J gene TRBJ2-4; 8 nucleotides agree with TRBD1. V shed 7 bases, J shed 7 bases, and the junction held 6 bases outside the gene matches. The CDR3 length is 12 residues. Germline V lookup: CDR1 SQVTM, CDR2 ANQGSEA. CDR3 nucleotide sequence: TGCAGCGGGGGACAGGAGGGGAACATTCAGTACTTC. As protein: CSGGQEGNIQYF. Looking up the rest from reference TRBV29-1 and TRBJ2-4 gives the full variable domain: SAVISQKPSRDICQRGTSLTIQCQVDSQVTMMFWYRQQPGQSLTLIATANQGSEATYESGFVIDKFPISRPNLTFSTLTVSNMSPEDSSIYLCSGGQEGNIQYFGAGTRLSVL.

The chain links TRBV9 to TRBJ2-2; 7 bases are shared with TRBD2. In germline, CDR1 is SGDLS, CDR2 YYNGEE. Unmatched junction bases numbered 6, after V lost 7 bases and J lost 3 bases. The CDR3 totals 14 residues. The CDR3 loop is CASRRGFDTGELFF. In nucleotides, the CDR3 is TGTGCCAGCCGGCGGGGGTTCGACACCGGGGAGCTGTTTTTT.

V gene TRBV27 combines with J gene TRBJ1-1, with D unclear. This CDR3 contains 16 residues. Trimming took off 5 bases at V and 2 bases at J, with 18 bases between the two ends. Germline V gene data show CDR1 as MNHEY and CDR2 as SMNVEV (reference sequence). CDR3 sequence reads: CASSPNLGPSNTEAFF. CDR3 nucleotides: TGTGCCAGCAGTCCCAACCTCGGCCCAAGTAACACTGAAGCTTTCTTT.

The chain links TRBV28 to TRBJ2-1, with D perhaps assigned TRBD1 or TRBD2 (5 bases each). Germline-derived CDR1 and CDR2 are MDHEN and SYDVKM. V lost 7 bases and J 6 bases, leaving 25 bases between the germline ends. This CDR3 has 17 amino acids. Written as DNA, the CDR3 is TGTGCCAGCACCGGGGTCGGGGCAATGTGGACCAGCAATGAGCAGTTCTTC. This encodes CASTGVGAMWTSNEQFF. The complete variable domain, with remaining parts taken from reference TRBV28 and TRBJ2-1, reads DVKVTQSSRYLVKRTGEKVFLECVQDMDHENMFWYRQDPGLGLRLIYFSYDVKMKEKGDIPEGYSVSREKKERFSLILESASTNQTSMYLCASTGVGAMWTSNEQFFGPGTRLTVL.

This clone was picked up a small number of times. The chain uses TRBV5-1 and TRBJ2-7, with 7 positions matching TRBD1. In germline, CDR1 is SGHRS, CDR2 YFSETQ. This CDR3 has 15 amino acids. V dropped 0 bases and J dropped 3; count of bases not matched to a gene: 6. The CDR3 here is CASSLEGTVGYEQYF. CDR3 nucleotides: TGCGCCAGCAGCTTGGAAGGGACAGTGGGCTACGAGCAGTACTTC.

The chain uses TRBV30 and TRBJ1-6; D gene unclear. Germline-derived CDR1 and CDR2 are GTSNPN and SVGIG (reference sequence). V lost 0 bases and J 8 bases, leaving 11 bases between the germline ends. The length of the CDR3 is 14 residues. This CDR3 reads CAWSVSVSYSPLHF. The CDR3, as DNA: TGTGCCTGGAGTGTATCCGTCAGCTATTCACCCCTCCACTTT.

In its sample, this clone is medium-sized. V usage is TRBV10-2 and J usage is TRBJ1-5, with D tentatively TRBD1 (6 bases). The ends were cut back, 10 bases at V and 3 bases at J, with 13 bases in the middle. The CDR3 spans 13 residues. Germline lookup yields CDR1 WSHSY and CDR2 SAAADI. In DNA, the CDR3 is TGCGCCACCGATGACAGGAACAATCAGCCCCAGCATTTT. It yields the protein CATDDRNNQPQHF.

There are a few counts of this clone. The chain uses TRBV20-1 and TRBJ2-7, with 7 bases identical to TRBD1. The V gene end was trimmed by 0 bases and the J gene end by 7 bases; junction bases not matched to a gene: 0. In germline, CDR1 is DFQATT, CDR2 SNEGSKA (reference sequence). This CDR3 has 11 residues. CDR3 bases: TGCAGTGCTAGAGAGGACAGGGAGCAGTACTTC. It is translated as CSAREDREQYF.